The 6 T cell receptor beta chains below come from one sample, sequenced in a study of T-cell memory formation after mild COVID-19. TCRdb re-analysed the 5' RACE reads in MiXCR, keeping a single row per CDR3 protein. The table has 110,000 or so distinct CDR3 sequences, roughly a sixth seen once; the top ten hold around 5.1%. The sequenced material came from PBMCs or a T cell subset sorted from them (not recorded which). These receptors originate from a man between 18 and 29 years old who had mild COVID-19 (a few samples of this study predate the infection). Cell type and time point are not known.

This clonotype has only a few counts. Written as DNA, the CDR3 is TGCGCCAGCAGCTCTTCAGGGGCAGAGACCCAGTACTTC. Translated, it gives CASSSSGAETQYF. The rearrangement uses TRBV5-1 and TRBJ2-5; possible D gene TRBD1, 6 bases. Germline V gene data show CDR1 as SGHRS and CDR2 as YFSETQ. This CDR3 has 13 residues. With 3 bases removed from V and 4 bases from J, the gap between germline ends came to 10 bases.

The rearrangement links TRBV3-1 to TRBJ2-7; possibly TRBD1 for D (6 bases). V dropped 10 bases and J dropped 1 base, with 14 bases sitting between them. This CDR3 has 13 amino acids. Germline V gene data show CDR1 as LGHDT and CDR2 as YNNKEL (reference sequence). CDR3 amino acids: CATSLQGSYEQYF. DNA of the CDR3: TGTGCCACCTCTTTACAGGGTTCCTACGAGCAGTACTTC.

The V gene is TRBV24-1, the J gene TRBJ1-1, with 7 positions matching TRBD1. Germline CDR1 KGHDR, CDR2 SFDVKD. CDR3 length equals 11 residues. Losses at the gene ends were 6 bases for V and 11 bases for J; bases not matched to a gene: 5. Here the CDR3 DNA reads TGTGCCACCAGTAACCGGGACAGCGCTTTCTTT. Protein: CATSNRDSAFF.

This chain links TRBV12-3 or TRBV12-4 with TRBJ1-4, with unresolved D. CDR3 length: 12 amino acids. V lost 6 bases to trimming and J lost 10 bases, with 12 bases between them. The CDR3 nucleotides read TGTGCCAGCAGCCTGACAACGGGAAAACTGTTTTTT. Encoded protein: CASSLTTGKLFF.

This rearrangement joins TRBV5-1 to TRBJ2-4, with a possible D match to TRBD2 (7 bases). The CDR3 sequence is 14 residues long. The V end lost 0 bases, the J end lost 9 bases, and 13 bases lay between the germline ends. From germline, CDR1 is SGHRS and CDR2 YFSETQ. CDR3 loop: CASSLAGGDGIQYF. The CDR3 nucleotides read TGCGCCAGCAGCTTGGCGGGGGGCGACGGCATTCAGTACTTC.

The chain has TRBV5-1 and TRBJ1-2; 7 nucleotides agree with TRBD1. This CDR3 has 14 amino acids. The J segment lost 3 bases and the V segment lost 4 bases, leaving 6 bases of the junction unmatched. The V gene's germline CDR1 is SGHRS and CDR2 YFSETQ. The CDR3, as DNA: TGCGCCAGCAGCCCATCAGGGGGGGACTATGGCTACACCTTC. Translating gives CASSPSGGDYGYTF.